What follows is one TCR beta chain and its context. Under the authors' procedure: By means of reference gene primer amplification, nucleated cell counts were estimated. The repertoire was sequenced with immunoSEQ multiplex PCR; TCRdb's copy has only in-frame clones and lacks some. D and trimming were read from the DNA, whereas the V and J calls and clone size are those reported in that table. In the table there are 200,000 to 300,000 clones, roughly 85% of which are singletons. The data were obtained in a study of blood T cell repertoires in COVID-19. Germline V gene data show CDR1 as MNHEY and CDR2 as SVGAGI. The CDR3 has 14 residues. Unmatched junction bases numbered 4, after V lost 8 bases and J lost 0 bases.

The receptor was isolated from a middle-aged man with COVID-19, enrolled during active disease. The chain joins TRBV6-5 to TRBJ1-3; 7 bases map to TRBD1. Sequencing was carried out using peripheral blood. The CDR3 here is CASGDRDSGNTIYF. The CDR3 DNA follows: TGTGCCAGCGGGGACAGAGACTCTGGAAACACCATATATTTT.